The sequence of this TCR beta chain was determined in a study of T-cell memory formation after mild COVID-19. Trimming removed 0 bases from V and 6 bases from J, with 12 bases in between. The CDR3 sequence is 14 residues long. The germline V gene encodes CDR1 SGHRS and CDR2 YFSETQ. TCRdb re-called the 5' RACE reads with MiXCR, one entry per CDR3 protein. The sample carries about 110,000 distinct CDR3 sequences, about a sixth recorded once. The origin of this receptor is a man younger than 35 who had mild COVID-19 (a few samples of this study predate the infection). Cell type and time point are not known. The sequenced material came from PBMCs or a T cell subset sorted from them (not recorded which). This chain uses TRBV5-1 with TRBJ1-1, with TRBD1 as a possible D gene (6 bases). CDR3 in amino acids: CASSLGSHRAEAFF. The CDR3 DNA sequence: TGCGCCAGCAGCTTGGGGAGCCACAGGGCTGAAGCTTTCTTT.